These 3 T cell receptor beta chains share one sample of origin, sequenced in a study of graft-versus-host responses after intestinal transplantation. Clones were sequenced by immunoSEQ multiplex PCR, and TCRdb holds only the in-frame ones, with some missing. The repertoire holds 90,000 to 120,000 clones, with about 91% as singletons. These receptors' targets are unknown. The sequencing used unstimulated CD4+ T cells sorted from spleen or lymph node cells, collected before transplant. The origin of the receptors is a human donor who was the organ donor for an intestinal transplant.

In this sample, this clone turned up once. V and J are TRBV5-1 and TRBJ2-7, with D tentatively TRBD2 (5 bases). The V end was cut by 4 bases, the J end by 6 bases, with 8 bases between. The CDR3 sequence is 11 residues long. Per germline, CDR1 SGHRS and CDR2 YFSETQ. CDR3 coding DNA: TGCGCCAGCAGCGGAGGTGGCGAGCAGTACTTC. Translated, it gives CASSGGGEQYF.

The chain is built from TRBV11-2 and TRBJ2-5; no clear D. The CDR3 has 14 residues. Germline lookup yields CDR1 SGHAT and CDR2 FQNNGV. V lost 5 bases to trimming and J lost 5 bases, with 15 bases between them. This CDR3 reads CASSPEWLAETQYF. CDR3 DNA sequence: TGTGCCAGCAGCCCCGAGTGGCTCGCGGAGACCCAGTACTTC.

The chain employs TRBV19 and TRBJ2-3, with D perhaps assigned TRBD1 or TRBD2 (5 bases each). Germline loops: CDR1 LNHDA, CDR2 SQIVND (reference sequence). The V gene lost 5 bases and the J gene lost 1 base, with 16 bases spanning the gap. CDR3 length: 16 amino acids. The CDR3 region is CASSWISGRGTDTQYF. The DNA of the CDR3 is TGTGCCAGTAGTTGGATATCGGGACGGGGCACAGATACGCAGTATTTT.